These T cell receptor beta chains were read from a single sample in a study of neurological immune-mediated disorders. TCRdb re-analysed the 5' RACE reads in MiXCR, keeping a single row per CDR3 protein. Of some 29,000 distinct CDR3 sequences in the sample, about 12% were seen once. Sequenced sample: PBMCs. The source is a man between 60 and 75 years old in good health. The CDR3 runs from the conserved cysteine through the conserved F or W. Each record gives: D gene, V gene, J gene, clone size, CDR3 DNA, CDR3 protein. A D gene is named only where the DNA matches it firmly. Clone size is shown for a subset of rows, as once, few, many or a class of expanded clone.

d_call: -
v_call: TRBV5-1
j_call: TRBJ2-3
clone_size: many
cdr3_nt: TGCGCCAGCAGCAAAACAGGAATGAGCACAGATACGCAGTATTTT
cdr3_aa: CASSKTGMSTDTQYF

d_call: -
v_call: TRBV10-3
j_call: TRBJ1-1
clone_size: many
cdr3_nt: TGTGCCATCAAAGCAGAGAACACTGAAGCTTTCTTT
cdr3_aa: CAIKAENTEAFF

d_call: -
v_call: TRBV5-1
j_call: TRBJ2-5
clone_size: many
cdr3_nt: TGCGCCAGCAGCTTTTCAGGGGCCCAGTACTTC
cdr3_aa: CASSFSGAQYF

d_call: TRBD1
v_call: TRBV7-8
j_call: TRBJ2-1
clone_size: many
cdr3_nt: TGTGCCAGCAGCAGTGGACAGGGGGATTACTACAATGAGCAGTTCTTC
cdr3_aa: CASSSGQGDYYNEQFF

d_call: -
v_call: TRBV29-1
j_call: TRBJ2-2
clone_size: many
cdr3_nt: TGCAGCGTCCTCAGCCACACGATGAACACCGGGGAGCTGTTTTTT
cdr3_aa: CSVLSHTMNTGELFF

d_call: -
v_call: TRBV7-8
j_call: TRBJ2-5
clone_size: many
cdr3_nt: TGTGCCAGCAGCTTACAGGGACACCAACAAGAGACCCAGTACTTC
cdr3_aa: CASSLQGHQQETQYF

d_call: TRBD2
v_call: TRBV12-3/TRBV12-4
j_call: TRBJ2-7
clone_size: -
cdr3_nt: TGTGTCAGCAGCTCATTTCTAGCGGGAGAAGCCGAGCAGTACTTC
cdr3_aa: CVSSSFLAGEAEQYF

d_call: TRBD2
v_call: TRBV28
j_call: TRBJ2-5
clone_size: many
cdr3_nt: TGTGCCAGCAGCGAAACACTAGCGGAGGAGCAAGAGACCCAGTACTTC
cdr3_aa: CASSETLAEEQETQYF

d_call: -
v_call: TRBV5-1
j_call: TRBJ2-3
clone_size: medium-sized
cdr3_nt: TGCGCCAGCAGCTTGGATCTGGGCACAGATACGCAGTATTTT
cdr3_aa: CASSLDLGTDTQYF

d_call: -
v_call: TRBV9
j_call: TRBJ1-2
clone_size: many
cdr3_nt: TGTGCCAGCAGCGTTATGGTGGGTGGAGTATATGGCTACACCTTC
cdr3_aa: CASSVMVGGVYGYTF

d_call: TRBD1
v_call: TRBV28
j_call: TRBJ2-3
clone_size: -
cdr3_nt: TGTGCCAGCAGTTCATGGGAACAGGGGGGCACAGATACGCAGTATTTT
cdr3_aa: CASSSWEQGGTDTQYF

d_call: -
v_call: TRBV7-2
j_call: TRBJ1-1
clone_size: many
cdr3_nt: TGTGCCAGCAGCCCCAATTGGGACGGTAACACTGAAGCTTTCTTT
cdr3_aa: CASSPNWDGNTEAFF

d_call: TRBD1
v_call: TRBV10-3
j_call: TRBJ1-5
clone_size: -
cdr3_nt: TGTGCCACCAGGACAGGGGAGGAGCCACAGCATTTT
cdr3_aa: CATRTGEEPQHF

d_call: -
v_call: TRBV7-3
j_call: TRBJ1-5
clone_size: many
cdr3_nt: TGTGCCAGCAGCTTAACTGCCGGGCGGGCTTGCAATCAGCCCCAGCATTTT
cdr3_aa: CASSLTAGRACNQPQHF

d_call: -
v_call: TRBV9
j_call: TRBJ1-1
clone_size: medium-sized
cdr3_nt: TGTGCCAGCAGCGTAGGAGGTGTGGGCGCTGAAGCTTTCTTT
cdr3_aa: CASSVGGVGAEAFF

d_call: -
v_call: TRBV5-1
j_call: TRBJ2-5
clone_size: few
cdr3_nt: TGCGCCAGCAGCTACGGAGGGGACCTAGAGACCCAGTACTTC
cdr3_aa: CASSYGGDLETQYF

d_call: -
v_call: TRBV6-1
j_call: TRBJ1-2
clone_size: -
cdr3_nt: TGTGCCACCCGAGACAGGAATTATGGCTACACCTTC
cdr3_aa: CATRDRNYGYTF

d_call: TRBD2
v_call: TRBV20-1
j_call: TRBJ2-5
clone_size: many
cdr3_nt: TGCAGTGCTAGTTTTGGACTAGGGCAGGAGACCCAGTACTTC
cdr3_aa: CSASFGLGQETQYF

d_call: TRBD2
v_call: TRBV5-1
j_call: TRBJ2-1
clone_size: many
cdr3_nt: TGCGCCAGCAACTACCGGGGACTAGCGGGAGTAGGGGCCTACAATGAGCAGTTCTTC
cdr3_aa: CASNYRGLAGVGAYNEQFF

d_call: TRBD1
v_call: TRBV7-9
j_call: TRBJ1-5
clone_size: many
cdr3_nt: TGTGCCAGCAGCTTAGGACAGGGAGAGGGGCCCCAGCATTTT
cdr3_aa: CASSLGQGEGPQHF

d_call: TRBD2
v_call: TRBV10-3
j_call: TRBJ2-2
clone_size: medium-sized
cdr3_nt: TGTGCCATCAGTGAACGGGGACTAGCGGGGACGAACACCGGGGAGCTGTTTTTT
cdr3_aa: CAISERGLAGTNTGELFF

d_call: -
v_call: TRBV7-6
j_call: TRBJ1-1
clone_size: many
cdr3_nt: TGTGCCAGCAGCTTAGTAGTCCGGGGGGCCACTGAAGCTTTCTTT
cdr3_aa: CASSLVVRGATEAFF

d_call: TRBD1
v_call: TRBV28
j_call: TRBJ2-7
clone_size: many
cdr3_nt: TGTGCCAGCCGACTGCCAGGGGGTTTCTACGAGCAGTACTTC
cdr3_aa: CASRLPGGFYEQYF

d_call: -
v_call: TRBV7-2
j_call: TRBJ2-1
clone_size: many
cdr3_nt: TGTGCCAGCAGCTTATCTGGGACTCAATACAATGAGCAGTTCTTC
cdr3_aa: CASSLSGTQYNEQFF

d_call: -
v_call: TRBV7-2
j_call: TRBJ1-2
clone_size: many
cdr3_nt: TGTGCCAGCAGCTCGCCCCAAAGGTCGGACGGCTACACCTTC
cdr3_aa: CASSSPQRSDGYTF

d_call: -
v_call: TRBV5-1
j_call: TRBJ2-5
clone_size: -
cdr3_nt: TGCGCCAGCAGCATCGACAGGTCGGAGACCCAGTACTTC
cdr3_aa: CASSIDRSETQYF

d_call: TRBD1
v_call: TRBV20-1
j_call: TRBJ2-3
clone_size: many
cdr3_nt: TGCAGTGCCGCAAGGACAGGGAACACAGATACGCAGTATTTT
cdr3_aa: CSAARTGNTDTQYF

d_call: -
v_call: TRBV6-2/TRBV6-3
j_call: TRBJ2-1
clone_size: few
cdr3_nt: TGTGCCAGCAGGACATACACAAATGAGCAGTTCTTC
cdr3_aa: CASRTYTNEQFF

d_call: -
v_call: TRBV6-5
j_call: TRBJ2-3
clone_size: many
cdr3_nt: TGTGCCAGCAGTAACACAGTATACACAGATACGCAGTATTTT
cdr3_aa: CASSNTVYTDTQYF

d_call: -
v_call: TRBV12-3/TRBV12-4
j_call: TRBJ2-1
clone_size: many
cdr3_nt: TGTGCCAGCAGTTTGCGACTAGTTGGGGGACACAATGAGCAGTTCTTC
cdr3_aa: CASSLRLVGGHNEQFF

d_call: -
v_call: TRBV7-2
j_call: TRBJ2-3
clone_size: many
cdr3_nt: TGTGCCAGCAGCTCCGACTGGGGCACAGATACGCAGTATTTT
cdr3_aa: CASSSDWGTDTQYF

d_call: -
v_call: TRBV12-3/TRBV12-4
j_call: TRBJ1-5
clone_size: many
cdr3_nt: TGTGCCAGCAGTCCGACAGATTATAGCAATCAGCCCCAGCATTTT
cdr3_aa: CASSPTDYSNQPQHF

d_call: TRBD1
v_call: TRBV18
j_call: TRBJ1-4
clone_size: many
cdr3_nt: TGTGCCAGCTCACCCCTACAGGGGGCACCTGAAAAACTGTTTTTT
cdr3_aa: CASSPLQGAPEKLFF

d_call: -
v_call: TRBV9
j_call: TRBJ2-5
clone_size: many
cdr3_nt: TGTGCCAGCAGCGTAGCTGGGGGTCCTTGGGAGACCCAGTACTTC
cdr3_aa: CASSVAGGPWETQYF

d_call: -
v_call: TRBV7-8
j_call: TRBJ2-3
clone_size: many
cdr3_nt: TGTGCCAGCAGCGTCAGTGTGAACCTGGAAGATACGCAGTATTTT
cdr3_aa: CASSVSVNLEDTQYF

d_call: -
v_call: TRBV24-1
j_call: TRBJ2-1
clone_size: many
cdr3_nt: TGTGCCACCAGTGACCCCACTCGTGGGGCGCCCTACAATGAGCAGTTCTTC
cdr3_aa: CATSDPTRGAPYNEQFF

d_call: TRBD1
v_call: TRBV29-1
j_call: TRBJ2-3
clone_size: many
cdr3_nt: TGCAGCGTGGAGACAGGGGGCACAGATACGCAGTATTTT
cdr3_aa: CSVETGGTDTQYF

d_call: TRBD2
v_call: TRBV28
j_call: TRBJ2-1
clone_size: many
cdr3_nt: TGTGCCAGCACCCTTAGCGGGGTCTACAATGAGCAGTTCTTC
cdr3_aa: CASTLSGVYNEQFF

d_call: TRBD2
v_call: TRBV25-1
j_call: TRBJ2-3
clone_size: many
cdr3_nt: TGTGCCAGCAGTGGGGGACTAGCGGGGGGGCCAGATACGCAGTATTTT
cdr3_aa: CASSGGLAGGPDTQYF

d_call: -
v_call: TRBV7-9
j_call: TRBJ2-5
clone_size: many
cdr3_nt: TGTGCCAGCAGCTTGGACAGTCAAGAGACCCAGTACTTC
cdr3_aa: CASSLDSQETQYF

d_call: TRBD2
v_call: TRBV5-1
j_call: TRBJ2-3
clone_size: medium-sized
cdr3_nt: TGCGCCAGCAGCCCCCCTAGCGGAAGCACAGATACGCAGTATTTT
cdr3_aa: CASSPPSGSTDTQYF

d_call: -
v_call: TRBV30
j_call: TRBJ2-7
clone_size: -
cdr3_nt: TGTGCCTGGAGTGTCCGCGAATACGAGCAGTACTTC
cdr3_aa: CAWSVREYEQYF

d_call: -
v_call: TRBV3-1
j_call: TRBJ2-2
clone_size: many
cdr3_nt: TGTGCCAGCAGCCAGTTCTCGGGCGGGGAGCTGTTTTTT
cdr3_aa: CASSQFSGGELFF

d_call: -
v_call: TRBV5-6
j_call: TRBJ1-4
clone_size: many
cdr3_nt: TGTGCCAGCAGCTTGGTCGGAGGGGGTAATGAAAAACTGTTTTTT
cdr3_aa: CASSLVGGGNEKLFF

d_call: TRBD1
v_call: TRBV3-1
j_call: TRBJ1-1
clone_size: -
cdr3_nt: TGTGCCAGCAGCCTCCAGGACAGGGGGGGCAGTAAAGCTTTCTTT
cdr3_aa: CASSLQDRGGSKAFF

d_call: -
v_call: TRBV20-1
j_call: TRBJ1-5
clone_size: many
cdr3_nt: TGCAGTGCTAGACGTCCGGGGCGGCAGCCCCAGCATTTT
cdr3_aa: CSARRPGRQPQHF

d_call: -
v_call: TRBV12-3/TRBV12-4
j_call: TRBJ2-7
clone_size: many
cdr3_nt: TGTGCCAGCAGTTTACGGCCGCTACAGGGCCGGATTTACGAGCAGTACTTC
cdr3_aa: CASSLRPLQGRIYEQYF

d_call: -
v_call: TRBV29-1
j_call: TRBJ1-2
clone_size: many
cdr3_nt: TGCAGCTCGGAACAGGGATGGCCTAACTATGGCTACACCTTC
cdr3_aa: CSSEQGWPNYGYTF

d_call: TRBD1
v_call: TRBV29-1
j_call: TRBJ1-1
clone_size: many
cdr3_nt: TGCAGCGTTGTCCGGGACAGGCCCACCGAGGGGACTGAAGCTTTCTTT
cdr3_aa: CSVVRDRPTEGTEAFF

d_call: -
v_call: TRBV6-2/TRBV6-3
j_call: TRBJ1-5
clone_size: many
cdr3_nt: TGTGCCAGCAGCCTCGGGGGGACTCAGCCCCAGCATTTT
cdr3_aa: CASSLGGTQPQHF

d_call: -
v_call: TRBV20-1
j_call: TRBJ2-7
clone_size: many
cdr3_nt: TGCAGTGCTAGAGATAATCTCTACAGAACCAGGGGCGAGCAGTACTTC
cdr3_aa: CSARDNLYRTRGEQYF

d_call: -
v_call: TRBV3-1
j_call: TRBJ2-1
clone_size: many
cdr3_nt: TGTGCCAGCAGCCAAGGGGCCGTCAATGAGCAGTTCTTC
cdr3_aa: CASSQGAVNEQFF

d_call: -
v_call: TRBV6-6
j_call: TRBJ1-1
clone_size: many
cdr3_nt: TGTGCCAGCGATCTCGGGGGGCTTACTGAAGCTTTCTTT
cdr3_aa: CASDLGGLTEAFF

d_call: -
v_call: TRBV25-1
j_call: TRBJ2-1
clone_size: many
cdr3_nt: TGTGCCAGCAGTGAATATGGCGGGCGAACCTACAATGAGCAGTTCTTC
cdr3_aa: CASSEYGGRTYNEQFF

d_call: -
v_call: TRBV18
j_call: TRBJ1-6
clone_size: many
cdr3_nt: TGTGCCAGCTCACAGGACCTCATGAATTCACCCCTCCACTTT
cdr3_aa: CASSQDLMNSPLHF

d_call: -
v_call: TRBV20-1
j_call: TRBJ1-6
clone_size: many
cdr3_nt: TGCAGTGCTTACAGAAAGTCCGGTTCACCCCTCCACTTT
cdr3_aa: CSAYRKSGSPLHF

d_call: -
v_call: TRBV5-1
j_call: TRBJ2-2
clone_size: many
cdr3_nt: TGCGCCAGCAGCTTGGCCCCCAACACCGGGGAGCTGTTTTTT
cdr3_aa: CASSLAPNTGELFF

d_call: -
v_call: TRBV5-1
j_call: TRBJ2-5
clone_size: many
cdr3_nt: TGCGCCAGCAGCCCTGTCCTACTCCAAGAGACCCAGTACTTC
cdr3_aa: CASSPVLLQETQYF

d_call: TRBD2
v_call: TRBV5-5
j_call: TRBJ2-6
clone_size: many
cdr3_nt: TGTGCCAGCAGCTCGGTGGGGGGGATTTACTCTGGGGCCAACGTCCTGACTTTC
cdr3_aa: CASSSVGGIYSGANVLTF